This TCR beta chain was obtained from a study of OX40 agonist ivuxolimab in advanced cancers. Study as a whole: From 23 to 79 years was the age range, with a mean of about 56 years, and approximately 84% were male.

Germline-derived CDR1 and CDR2 are MDHEN and SYDVKM. The CDR3 sequence is 19 residues long. Trimming left V 7 bases short and J 0 bases short, with 25 bases between. Profiled with immunoSEQ multiplex PCR; TCRdb holds only in-frame clones, not every one. The sample carries some 70,000 clones, about 85% recorded once. The specimen comprised CD4+ or CD8+ T cells sorted from blood, sampled in a trial of the OX40 agonist ivuxolimab. The sequence was obtained from an adult with an advanced solid tumor such as melanoma, head and neck, liver or kidney cancer. The chain couples TRBV28 to TRBJ1-5; tentative D call: TRBD1 (5 bases). The CDR3 here is CASTPYPEEGSYSNQPQHF. For the CDR3, the DNA is TGTGCCAGCACCCCATATCCCGAGGAGGGGTCTTATAGCAATCAGCCCCAGCATTTT. Together with reference TRBV28 and TRBJ1-5, the CDR3 gives the full variable domain: DVKVTQSSRYLVKRTGEKVFLECVQDMDHENMFWYRQDPGLGLRLIYFSYDVKMKEKGDIPEGYSVSREKKERFSLILESASTNQTSMYLCASTPYPEEGSYSNQPQHFGDGTRLSIL.